What follows is one T cell receptor (beta chain) and its context. This specimen comes from a study of shared T cell receptors in the human thymus. The V gene end was trimmed by 3 bases and the J gene end by 0 bases; junction bases not matched to a gene: 15. The germline V gene encodes CDR1 KGHSH and CDR2 LQKENI. The CDR3 is made up of 20 amino acids. TCRdb's table, derived via immunoSEQ multiplex PCR, lists solely in-frame clones and lacks some. This sample has 700,000 to 750,000 clones, with roughly 88% found just once. This sample was also put to use in a study of human thymus T cells. This second report adds: Serving as donors were healthy Finnish infants, each of whom was having open corrective surgery for congenital heart defects.

Material: thymocytes. The TCR sequence derives from a girl less than two years old with a congenital heart defect. The rearrangement uses TRBV18 and TRBJ1-3; the match to TRBD1 covers 9 bases. The CDR3 here is CASSPIPGQGNLYSGNTIYF. CDR3 coding DNA: TGTGCCAGCTCACCGATACCGGGACAGGGAAATCTTTACTCTGGAAACACCATATATTTT.